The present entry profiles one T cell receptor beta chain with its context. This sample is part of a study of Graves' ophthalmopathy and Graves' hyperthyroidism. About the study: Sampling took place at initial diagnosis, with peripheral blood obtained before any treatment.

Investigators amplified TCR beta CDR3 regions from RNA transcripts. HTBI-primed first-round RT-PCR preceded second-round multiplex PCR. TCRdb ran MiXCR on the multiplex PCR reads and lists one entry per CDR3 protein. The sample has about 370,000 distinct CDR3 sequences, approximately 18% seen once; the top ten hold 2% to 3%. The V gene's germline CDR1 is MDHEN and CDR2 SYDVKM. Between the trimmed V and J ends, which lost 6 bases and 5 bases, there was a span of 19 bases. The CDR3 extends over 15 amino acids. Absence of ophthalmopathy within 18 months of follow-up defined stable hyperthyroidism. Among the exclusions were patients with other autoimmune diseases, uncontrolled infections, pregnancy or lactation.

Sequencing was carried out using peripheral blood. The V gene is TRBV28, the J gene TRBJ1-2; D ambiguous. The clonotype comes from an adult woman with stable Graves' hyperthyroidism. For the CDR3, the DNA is TGTGCCAGCAGGCAACCCCCCCCGGTCCCTTATGGCTACACCTTC. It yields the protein CASRQPPPVPYGYTF.